The 18 T cell receptor beta chains presented below share a single source sample, sequenced in a study of identical twins. In TCRdb, the 5' RACE reads were re-called with MiXCR into one record per CDR3 protein. The table has about 900,000 distinct CDR3 sequences, more than 9% seen once. The same data also went into a second study, on yellow fever vaccine responses in identical twins.

The specimen was PBMCs. Receptors were obtained from a young woman in good health.

This sequence joins TRBV5-1 and TRBJ2-6; 7 positions agree with TRBD1. The germline V gene encodes CDR1 SGHRS and CDR2 YFSETQ. There are 19 residues in the CDR3. J lost 0 bases, V lost 2 bases, and 11 bases had no gene match. The CDR3 bases are TGCGCCAGCAGCTTTGGCCGGGACAGCCTCAACTCTGGGGCCAACGTCCTGACTTTC. This encodes CASSFGRDSLNSGANVLTF.

This sequence joins TRBV4-1 and TRBJ2-5; 14 positions agree with TRBD2. CDR1 and CDR2 from the germline V gene are MGHRA and YSYEKL. CDR3 length equals 18 residues. The V and J ends lost 4 bases and 5 bases, in that order; junction bases with no gene match: 12. The CDR3 DNA reads as TGCGCCAGCAGCCTTCCTGGACTAGCGGGGGGCTCGGGGGAGACCCAGTACTTC. This encodes CASSLPGLAGGSGETQYF.

This clonotype was picked up many times. The chain has TRBV29-1 and TRBJ2-1; D remains ambiguous. V dropped 4 bases and J dropped 8 bases, with 9 bases sitting between them. In germline, CDR1 is SQVTM, CDR2 ANQGSEA. CDR3 length: 11 amino acids. CDR3 sequence reads: CSVAGWDEQFF. The CDR3, as DNA: TGCAGCGTTGCCGGGTGGGATGAGCAGTTCTTC.

The chain carries TRBV29-1 and TRBJ2-1, with 7 nucleotides matching TRBD2. Germline loops: CDR1 SQVTM, CDR2 ANQGSEA. The length of the CDR3 is 15 residues. After removal of 6 bases from V and 1 base from J, the junction contained 9 bases not matched to a gene. CDR3 region: CSVFAGVASYNEQFF. The CDR3 DNA sequence: TGCAGCGTCTTTGCGGGAGTTGCGTCCTACAATGAGCAGTTCTTC.

This clonotype appeared a few times. The chain combines TRBV3-1 with TRBJ2-1, with D tentatively TRBD2 (5 bases). Trimming removed 0 bases at V and 6 bases at J, with 15 bases between. The CDR3 is 16 amino acids. Germline CDR1 LGHDT, CDR2 YNNKEL (reference sequence). The CDR3 loop reads CASSQEDGRGSNEQFF. The DNA of the CDR3 is TGTGCCAGCAGCCAAGAGGATGGGAGAGGGTCCAATGAGCAGTTCTTC.

This clonotype was seen only once. The genes are TRBV6-1 and TRBJ2-7, with a weak D call TRBD2 (5 bases). The V gene's germline CDR1 is MNHNS and CDR2 SASEGT. CDR3 size: 15 residues. V was cut by 5 bases and J by 1 base, with 15 bases left in between. CDR3: CASSIGPSGSYEQYV. The CDR3 DNA sequence: TGTGCCAGCAGTATTGGGCCTTCGGGGTCCTACGAGCAGTACGTC.

In this sample, this clonotype turned up many times. The chain employs TRBV27 and TRBJ1-6, with D unclear. This CDR3 has 17 residues. Between the trimmed V and J ends, which lost 7 bases and 5 bases, there was a span of 21 bases. Germline V CDR1 and CDR2: MNHEY, SMNVEV (reference sequence). CDR3 residues: CASTTFGEGIDNSPLHF. For the CDR3, the DNA is TGTGCCAGCACAACCTTCGGGGAGGGAATCGATAATTCACCCCTCCACTTT.

The chain couples TRBV5-1 to TRBJ2-2; TRBD1 is a possible D gene (6 bases). The germline V gene has CDR1 SGHRS and CDR2 YFSETQ. Trimming pared 0 bases from V and 7 bases from J, leaving 16 bases between. The CDR3 has 16 amino acids. The CDR3 spells CASSLVAGDVYGELFF. CDR3 bases: TGCGCCAGCAGCTTGGTGGCAGGGGACGTTTACGGGGAGCTGTTTTTT.

The V gene is TRBV6-5, the J gene TRBJ1-4; TRBD1 aligns across 9 bases. This CDR3 comprises 14 residues. Germline CDR1 MNHEY, CDR2 SVGAGI. Trimming cost V 6 bases and J 8 bases; bases outside gene matches: 7. The CDR3 bases are TGTGCCAGCAGCTACAGGGGGCTAGGGGAAAAACTGTTTTTT. This translates into CASSYRGLGEKLFF.

V is TRBV4-1 and J is TRBJ1-2; D gene ambiguous. V was clipped by 2 bases and J by 0 bases, with 10 bases between them. The length of the CDR3 is 15 residues. Looked up from germline, CDR1 is MGHRA and CDR2 is YSYEKL. DNA of the CDR3: TGCGCCAGCAGCCAATCCGGGAGAACTAACTATGGCTACACCTTC. Its protein product is CASSQSGRTNYGYTF.

V usage is TRBV12-3 or TRBV12-4 and J usage is TRBJ1-5; D is unresolved. The CDR3 loop spans 16 amino acids. Trimming removed 6 bases at V and 4 bases at J, with 19 bases between. DNA of the CDR3: TGTGCCAGCAGAACCGGCACATTCGGGCAAAATCAGCCCCAGCATTTT. Translation gives CASRTGTFGQNQPQHF.

This clonotype was picked up many times. The CDR3 bases are TGTGCCAGCAGCTTAATCCGCCAGGGGGGCACAGATACGCAGTATTTT. It translates to CASSLIRQGGTDTQYF. This sequence joins TRBV7-3 and TRBJ2-3, with 7 bases fitting TRBD1. The V gene's germline CDR1 is SGHTA and CDR2 FQGTGA. This CDR3 is 16 amino acids long. V dropped 1 base and J dropped 1; count of bases not matched to a gene: 5.

The rearrangement links TRBV12-3 or TRBV12-4 to TRBJ2-5; TRBD1 matches 11 bases. There are 14 residues in the CDR3. V dropped 6 bases and J dropped 7; count of bases not matched to a gene: 7. The CDR3 reads CASRGTGGTGTQYF. The CDR3 DNA reads as TGTGCCAGCAGAGGGACAGGGGGGACGGGGACCCAGTACTTC.

This clonotype was observed a few times. The chain is built from TRBV25-1 and TRBJ2-5; D not resolved. V shed 3 bases and J shed 10 bases, with 9 bases lying between them. The germline V gene encodes CDR1 MGHDK and CDR2 SYGVNS. The CDR3 consists of 11 residues. CDR3 DNA sequence: TGTGCCAGCAGTGACGGAGCAAGCCAGTACTTC. Protein: CASSDGASQYF.

The sample holds many counts of this clonotype. The genes are TRBV29-1 and TRBJ1-1; D may be TRBD1 (6 bases). In germline, CDR1 is SQVTM, CDR2 ANQGSEA. The V end lost 7 bases, the J end lost 1 base, and 13 bases lay between the germline ends. The CDR3 is 13 amino acids. CDR3 protein: CSALQGSNTEAFF. DNA for the CDR3: TGCAGCGCCTTACAGGGATCGAACACTGAAGCTTTCTTT.

This chain joins TRBV5-6 and TRBJ1-2; D may be TRBD1 (6 bases). CDR3 size: 14 residues. CDR1 and CDR2 (germline): SGHDT, YYEEEE. V was shortened by 0 bases and J by 9 bases, with 15 bases between the two germline ends. CDR3 protein: CASSLVPGDGRYTF. CDR3 DNA: TGTGCCAGCAGCTTGGTGCCAGGGGATGGTCGCTACACCTTC.

At least ten counts were recorded for this clonotype. This rearrangement joins TRBV12-3 or TRBV12-4 to TRBJ1-6; 8 bases are shared with TRBD1. CDR3 length: 13 residues. Unmatched junction bases numbered 6, after V lost 6 bases and J lost 11 bases. The CDR3 loop reads CASSSQQGAPLHF. The DNA for the CDR3 is TGTGCCAGCAGCTCACAACAGGGGGCACCCCTCCACTTT.

This clonotype was seen a few times. The chain employs TRBV4-1 and TRBJ2-1, with 8 bases aligning to TRBD1. In germline, CDR1 is MGHRA, CDR2 YSYEKL. This CDR3 region has 15 residues. V lost 4 bases and J lost 3; bases outside the gene matches: 5. This chain's CDR3 is CASSLRTGNYNEQFF. CDR3 coding DNA: TGCGCCAGCAGCCTGAGGACAGGGAACTACAATGAGCAGTTCTTC.